The source of this TCR beta chain is a study of T cells in localized non-small cell lung cancer. Study-wide points: Paired adjacent lung recovered a median around 52 of the top 100 tumor clones. T cell clonality was highest in uninvolved adjacent lung, above tumor. Prolonged overall survival went with higher T cell density in the blood.

The length of the CDR3 is 17 residues. V shed 6 bases and J shed 5 bases, with 26 bases lying between them. The germline V gene has CDR1 ENHRY and CDR2 SYGVKD. With regard to this clone: The antigen remains unidentified.

Profiling relied on immunoSEQ multiplex PCR, and the TCRdb table lists in-frame clones only, not all of them. Of roughly 40,000 clones listed, around nine tenths are singletons. The rearrangement links TRBV10-3 to TRBJ2-7; the D gene is possibly TRBD1 (6 bases). The sample consisted of peripheral blood, taken before any cancer treatment. The clonotype comes from a man between 18 and 49 years old with stage I lung adenocarcinoma. CDR3 nucleotides: TGTGCCATCAGGCCCGGACAGAATAGCAACTCTTATCACGAGCAGTACTTC. It encodes CAIRPGQNSNSYHEQYF.